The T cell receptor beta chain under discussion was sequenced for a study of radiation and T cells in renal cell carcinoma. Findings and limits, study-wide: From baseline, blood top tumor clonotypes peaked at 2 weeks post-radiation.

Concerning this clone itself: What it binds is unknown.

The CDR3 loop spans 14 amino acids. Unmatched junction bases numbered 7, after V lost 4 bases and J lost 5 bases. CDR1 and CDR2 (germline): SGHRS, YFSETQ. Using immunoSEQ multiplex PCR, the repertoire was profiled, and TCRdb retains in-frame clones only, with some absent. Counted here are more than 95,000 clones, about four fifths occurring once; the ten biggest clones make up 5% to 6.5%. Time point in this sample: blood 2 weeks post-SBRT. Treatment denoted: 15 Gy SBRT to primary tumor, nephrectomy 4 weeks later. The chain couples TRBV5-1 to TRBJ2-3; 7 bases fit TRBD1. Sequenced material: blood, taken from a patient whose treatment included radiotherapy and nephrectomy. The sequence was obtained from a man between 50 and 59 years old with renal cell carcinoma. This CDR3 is CASSLADRLDTQYF. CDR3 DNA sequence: TGCGCCAGCAGCCTCGCGGACAGGCTAGATACGCAGTATTTT.